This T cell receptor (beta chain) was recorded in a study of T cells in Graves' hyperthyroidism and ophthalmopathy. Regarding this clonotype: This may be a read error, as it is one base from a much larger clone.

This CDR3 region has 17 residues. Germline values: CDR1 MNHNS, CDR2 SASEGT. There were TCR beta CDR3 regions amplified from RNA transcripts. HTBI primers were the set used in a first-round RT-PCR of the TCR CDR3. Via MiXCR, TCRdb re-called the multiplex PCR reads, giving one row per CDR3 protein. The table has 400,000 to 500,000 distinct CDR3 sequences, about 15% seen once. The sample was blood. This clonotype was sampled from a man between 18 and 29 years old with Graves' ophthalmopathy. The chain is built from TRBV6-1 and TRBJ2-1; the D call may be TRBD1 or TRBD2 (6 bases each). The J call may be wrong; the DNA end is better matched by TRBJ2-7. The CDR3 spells CASSTGAIEIAYNEQYF. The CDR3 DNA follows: TGTGCCAGCAGTACGGGGGCAATCGAGATTGCCTACAATGAGCAGTACTTC.